Detailed here is one T cell receptor beta chain. What it binds is not known. Repertoires were generated with immunoSEQ multiplex PCR, while TCRdb's copy carries only in-frame clones and drops some. This sample has some 48,000 clones; 86% occur once, and the top ten carry less than 7%. This entry is derived from a study of T cell responses to AZD1222 COVID-19 vaccine. Study results and limitations: Repertoire sampling occurred only after the peak T cell response. Donors, mostly white British, included more females; clonal diversity was possibly underestimated. Per reports, nearly half of all spike-specific TCRs target regions that are unmutated in variants.

CDR3 size: 14 residues. Germline CDR1 reads DFQATT; CDR2 reads SNEGSKA (reference sequence). Trimming cost V 3 bases and J 6 bases, with 15 bases left between them. Samples with a second dose at about 4 or about 12 weeks were pooled together. The clonotype was recovered from an adult who received the AZD1222 COVID-19 vaccine. The chain uses TRBV20-1 and TRBJ2-1, with D perhaps matching TRBD1 (6 bases). This specimen consisted of peripheral blood, obtained 28 days after the second AZD1222 dose. This chain's CDR3 is CSASGQGRGNEQFF. The CDR3, as DNA: TGCAGTGCTAGTGGGCAGGGCAGGGGCAATGAGCAGTTCTTC.